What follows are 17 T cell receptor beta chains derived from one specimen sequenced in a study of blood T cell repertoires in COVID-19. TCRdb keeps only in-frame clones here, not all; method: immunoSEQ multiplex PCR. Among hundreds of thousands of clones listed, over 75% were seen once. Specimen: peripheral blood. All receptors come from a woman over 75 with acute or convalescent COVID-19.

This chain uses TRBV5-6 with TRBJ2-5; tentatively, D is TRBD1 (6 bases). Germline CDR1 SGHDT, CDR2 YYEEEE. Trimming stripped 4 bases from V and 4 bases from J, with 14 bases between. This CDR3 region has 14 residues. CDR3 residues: CASSAYQGRETQYF. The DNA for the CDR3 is TGTGCCAGCAGCGCATACCAGGGGCGAGAGACCCAGTACTTC.

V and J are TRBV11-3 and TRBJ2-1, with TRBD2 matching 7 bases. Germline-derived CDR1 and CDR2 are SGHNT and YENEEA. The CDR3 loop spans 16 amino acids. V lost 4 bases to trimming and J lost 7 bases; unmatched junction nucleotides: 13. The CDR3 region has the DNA TGTGCCAGCAGCTACCTACTGGGGAGCGGGGAAAATGAGCAGTTCTTC. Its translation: CASSYLLGSGENEQFF.

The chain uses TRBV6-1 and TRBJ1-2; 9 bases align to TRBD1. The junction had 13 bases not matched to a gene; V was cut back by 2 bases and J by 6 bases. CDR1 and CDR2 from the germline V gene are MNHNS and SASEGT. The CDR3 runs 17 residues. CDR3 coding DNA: TGTGCCAGCAGTGAACCGGGACAGGGCGGCGGTATGGATGGCTACACCTTC. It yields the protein CASSEPGQGGGMDGYTF.

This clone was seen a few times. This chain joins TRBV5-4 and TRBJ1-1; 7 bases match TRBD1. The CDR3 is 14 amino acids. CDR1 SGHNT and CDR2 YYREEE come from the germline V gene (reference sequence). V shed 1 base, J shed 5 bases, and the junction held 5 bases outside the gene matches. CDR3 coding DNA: TGTGCCAGCAGCTTGAAGGGGGCTGGAACTGAAGCTTTCTTT. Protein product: CASSLKGAGTEAFF.

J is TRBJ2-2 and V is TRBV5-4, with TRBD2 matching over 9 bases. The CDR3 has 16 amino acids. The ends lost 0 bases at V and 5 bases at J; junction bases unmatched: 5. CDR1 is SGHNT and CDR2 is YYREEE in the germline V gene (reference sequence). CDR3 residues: CASSLDLAGVTGELFF. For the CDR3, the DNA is TGTGCCAGCAGCTTGGACTTAGCGGGAGTGACCGGGGAGCTGTTTTTT. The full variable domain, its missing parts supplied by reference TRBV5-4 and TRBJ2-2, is ETGVTQSPTHLIKTRGQQVTLRCSSQSGHNTVSWYQQALGQGPQFIFQYYREEENGRGNFPPRFSGLQFPNYSSELNVNALELDDSALYLCASSLDLAGVTGELFFGEGSRLTVL.

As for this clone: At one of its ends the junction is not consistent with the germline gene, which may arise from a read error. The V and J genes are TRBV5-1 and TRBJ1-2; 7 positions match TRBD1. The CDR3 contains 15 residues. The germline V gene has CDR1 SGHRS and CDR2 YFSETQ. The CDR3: CASSTGTVSDYRYTF. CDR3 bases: TGCGCCAGCAGCACCGGGACAGTATCCGACTATCGCTACACCTTC.

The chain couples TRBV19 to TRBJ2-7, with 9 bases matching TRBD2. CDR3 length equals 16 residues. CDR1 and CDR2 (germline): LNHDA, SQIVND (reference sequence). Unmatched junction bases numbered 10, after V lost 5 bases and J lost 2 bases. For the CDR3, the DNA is TGTGCCAGTAGTTTAGGGGGTAGCGGGAGCACCTACGAGCAGTACTTC. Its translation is CASSLGGSGSTYEQYF.

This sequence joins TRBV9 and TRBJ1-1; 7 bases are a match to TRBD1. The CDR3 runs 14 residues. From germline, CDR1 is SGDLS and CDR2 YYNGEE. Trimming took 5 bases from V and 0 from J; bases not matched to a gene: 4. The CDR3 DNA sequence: TGTGCCAGCAGGATGGACAGGTTGAACACTGAAGCTTTCTTT. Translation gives CASRMDRLNTEAFF.

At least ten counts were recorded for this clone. The CDR3 loop is CASQIDRVGYEQYF. CDR3 coding DNA: TGTGCCAGCCAAATAGACAGGGTGGGTTACGAGCAGTACTTC. This chain links TRBV28 with TRBJ2-7, with 7 positions matching TRBD1. Germline V CDR1 and CDR2: MDHEN, SYDVKM. CDR3 length equals 14 residues. Germline trimming cut 8 bases from V and 4 bases from J; bases unmatched to any gene: 11.

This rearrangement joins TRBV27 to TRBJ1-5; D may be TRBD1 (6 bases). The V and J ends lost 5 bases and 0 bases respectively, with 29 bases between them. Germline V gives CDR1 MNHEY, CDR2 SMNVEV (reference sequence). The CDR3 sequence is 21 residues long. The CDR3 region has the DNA TGTGCCAGCAGTCCCAAACCTTCAACAGGGTTTGCGGTTTATAGCAATCAGCCCCAGCATTTT. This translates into CASSPKPSTGFAVYSNQPQHF.

CDR3 amino acids: CASSQGSDRFQETQYF. The CDR3 coding sequence is TGTGCCAGCAGCCAAGGTTCCGACAGATTCCAAGAGACCCAGTACTTC. This sequence joins TRBV4-2 and TRBJ2-5, with TRBD1 as a possible D gene (5 bases). V was trimmed by 1 base and J by 1 base, leaving 13 bases between them. The CDR3 covers 16 residues. Germline CDR1 LGHNA, CDR2 YNFKEQ.

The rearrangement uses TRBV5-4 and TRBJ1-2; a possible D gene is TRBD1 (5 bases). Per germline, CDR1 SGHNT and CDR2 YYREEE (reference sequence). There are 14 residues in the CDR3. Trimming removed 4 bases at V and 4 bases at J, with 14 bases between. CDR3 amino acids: CASSTTGEPYGYTF. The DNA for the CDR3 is TGTGCCAGCAGCACTACAGGAGAACCCTATGGCTACACCTTC.

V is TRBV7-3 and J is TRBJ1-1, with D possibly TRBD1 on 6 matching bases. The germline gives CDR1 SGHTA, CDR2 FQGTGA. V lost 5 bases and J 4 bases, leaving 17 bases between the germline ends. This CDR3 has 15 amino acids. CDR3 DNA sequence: TGTGCCAGCAGCCAAGTGGGGGCGGTGCGCACTGAAGCTTTCTTT. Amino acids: CASSQVGAVRTEAFF.

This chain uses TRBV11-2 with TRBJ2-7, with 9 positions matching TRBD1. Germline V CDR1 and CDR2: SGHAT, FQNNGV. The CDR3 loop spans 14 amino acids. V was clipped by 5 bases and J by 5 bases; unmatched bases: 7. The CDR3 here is CASSPRTGDDEQYF. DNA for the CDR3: TGTGCCAGCAGCCCTCGGACAGGGGACGACGAGCAGTACTTC.

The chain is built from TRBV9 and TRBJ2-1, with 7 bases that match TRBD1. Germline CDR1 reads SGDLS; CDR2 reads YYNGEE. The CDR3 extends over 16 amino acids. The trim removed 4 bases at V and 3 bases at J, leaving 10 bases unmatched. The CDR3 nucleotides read TGTGCCAGCAGCCCCTTGGGCAGGACAGGCTACAATGAGCAGTTCTTC. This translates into CASSPLGRTGYNEQFF. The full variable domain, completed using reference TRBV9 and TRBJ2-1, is DSGVTQTPKHLITATGQRVTLRCSPRSGDLSVYWYQQSLDQGLQFLIQYYNGEERAKGNILERFSAQQFPDLHSELNLSSLELGDSALYFCASSPLGRTGYNEQFFGPGTRLTVL.

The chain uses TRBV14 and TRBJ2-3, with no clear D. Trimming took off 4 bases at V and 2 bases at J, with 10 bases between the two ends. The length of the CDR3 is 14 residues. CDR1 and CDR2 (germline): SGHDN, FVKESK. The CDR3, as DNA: TGTGCCAGCAGCCCGCAGGTACCCACAGATACGCAGTATTTT. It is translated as CASSPQVPTDTQYF.

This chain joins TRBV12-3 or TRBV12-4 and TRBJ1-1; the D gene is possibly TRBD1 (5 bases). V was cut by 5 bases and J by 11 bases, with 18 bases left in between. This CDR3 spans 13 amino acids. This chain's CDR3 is CASSLYEDNRAFF. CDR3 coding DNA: TGTGCCAGCAGTCTATATGAGGACAACCGCGCTTTCTTT.